A single sample gave rise to the 11 T cell receptor beta chains below, sequenced in a study of T cell responses to AZD1222 COVID-19 vaccine. Method: immunoSEQ multiplex PCR; TCRdb's copy keeps in-frame clones and lacks some. The sample has about 150,000 clones; about 82% are singletons. This specimen consisted of peripheral blood, obtained 28 days after the second dose of the MenACWY control vaccine. The receptors stem from an adult who received the MenACWY meningococcal vaccine as a control.

This clone showed up just once. The chain is built from TRBV7-8 and TRBJ2-7; perhaps D is TRBD1 or TRBD2 (5 bases each). Germline CDR1 and CDR2: SGHVS and FQNEAQ. The CDR3 has 15 amino acids. Trimming took off 2 bases at V and 1 base at J, with 12 bases between the two ends. The CDR3 spells CASSLQAGTSYEQYV. CDR3 DNA: TGTGCCAGCAGCTTACAGGCAGGGACGTCCTACGAGCAGTACGTC.

This clone was observed a single time. The chain combines TRBV30 with TRBJ1-4; possibly TRBD1 for D (5 bases). CDR3 length: 13 amino acids. Looked up from germline, CDR1 is GTSNPN and CDR2 is SVGIG (reference sequence). Trimming removed 4 bases at V and 4 bases at J, with 10 bases between. For the CDR3, the DNA is TGTGCCTGGAAGGGGCAAAATAATGAAAAACTGTTTTTT. Protein sequence: CAWKGQNNEKLFF.

The genes are TRBV4-1 and TRBJ2-5; unclear D gene. Trimming shortened V by 2 bases and J by 0 bases, and 7 bases separated the two germline ends. Germline lookup yields CDR1 MGHRA and CDR2 YSYEKL. This CDR3 is 14 amino acids long. This CDR3 is CASSQLRYQETQYF. The CDR3, as DNA: TGCGCCAGCAGCCAACTGAGGTACCAAGAGACCCAGTACTTC.

The CDR3 nucleotides read TGTGCCAGCAGTTTCGGGCAGAGAGGCTACACCTTC. The encoded protein is CASSFGQRGYTF. The rearrangement uses TRBV28 and TRBJ1-2; D is ambiguous. The CDR3 is made up of 12 amino acids. Germline V gives CDR1 MDHEN, CDR2 SYDVKM. V dropped 3 bases and J dropped 8 bases, with 10 bases sitting between them.

The genes are TRBV18 and TRBJ2-7; D may be TRBD1 or TRBD2 (5 bases each). Germline lookup yields CDR1 KGHSH and CDR2 LQKENI. The CDR3 sequence is 13 residues long. V shed 2 bases and J shed 6 bases, with 11 bases lying between them. The CDR3 sequence: CASSPGGLFEQYF. In nucleotides, the CDR3 is TGTGCCAGCTCACCAGGGGGTCTCTTCGAGCAGTACTTC.

This chain links TRBV5-1 with TRBJ2-3; D possibly corresponds to TRBD2 (5 bases). CDR1 is SGHRS and CDR2 is YFSETQ in the germline V gene. Trimming stripped 6 bases from V and 0 bases from J, with 11 bases between. The CDR3 runs 14 residues. CDR3: CASTRDSSTDTQYF. CDR3 nucleotide sequence: TGCGCCAGCACCCGGGATTCTAGCACAGATACGCAGTATTTT.

V gene TRBV10-3 combines with J gene TRBJ2-1; the D gene is possibly TRBD1 (5 bases). The CDR3 is made up of 13 amino acids. The germline V and J ends were trimmed by 8 bases and 9 bases, with 17 bases remaining between them. CDR1 is ENHRY and CDR2 is SYGVKD in the germline V gene. This CDR3 is CAIRRRVEGEQFF. DNA of the CDR3: TGTGCCATCCGACGCAGGGTTGAAGGTGAGCAGTTCTTC.

This clone was seen once. The V gene is TRBV28, the J gene TRBJ2-3; 13 bases fit TRBD2. V gave up 6 bases and J gave up 9 bases; unmatched junction bases: 6. CDR3 length: 14 amino acids. Germline CDR1 is MDHEN and CDR2 is SYDVKM. The chain's CDR3 is CASSRLAGGRTQYF. DNA of the CDR3: TGTGCCAGCAGCCGACTAGCGGGGGGCCGCACGCAGTATTTT.

The chain carries TRBV28 and TRBJ2-7, with D perhaps matching TRBD1 (6 bases). In germline, CDR1 is MDHEN, CDR2 SYDVKM. The CDR3 covers 13 residues. Here the CDR3 reads CASSPTGPYEQYV. The CDR3 DNA follows: TGTGCCAGCAGCCCAACAGGGCCCTACGAACAGTACGTC.

The CDR3 region is CASSQELAGGGTDTQYF. The CDR3 bases are TGTGCCAGCAGCCAAGAACTAGCGGGAGGGGGGACAGATACGCAGTATTTT. V gene TRBV4-2 combines with J gene TRBJ2-3, with 13 bases that match TRBD2. The length of the CDR3 is 17 residues. The V gene's germline CDR1 is LGHNA and CDR2 YNFKEQ. Losses at the gene ends were 0 bases for V and 3 bases for J; bases not matched to a gene: 3.

This clone has just one count. The chain carries TRBV7-9 and TRBJ2-1; D perhaps matches TRBD2 (5 bases). The V end was cut by 8 bases, the J end by 0 bases, with 8 bases between. Germline V CDR1 and CDR2: SEHNR, FQNEAQ (reference sequence). This CDR3 comprises 13 residues. CDR3 coding DNA: TGTGCCAGCTCCGGGAACTCCTACAATGAGCAGTTCTTC. Protein sequence: CASSGNSYNEQFF.